Listed below are T cell receptor beta chains from one sample, sequenced in a study of siplizumab effects on memory and regulatory T cells. Produced via immunoSEQ multiplex PCR; TCRdb's table is partial and in-frame only. The repertoire holds nearly 95,000 clones, 94% seen once, with roughly 0.3% in the top ten. The sequenced sample consisted of non-Treg CD4+ T cells sorted from blood. These receptors were collected from a human donor in good health. CDR3s include the opening cysteine and the closing phenylalanine or tryptophan. The D gene is left open where the match is weak. Expanded clones get a size class; other rows say once, few or many, or leave the size out.

abundance	v_gene	d_gene	j_gene	CDR3aa	CDR3nt
.	TRBV2	TRBD2	TRBJ2-7	CASRAGLANEQYF	TGTGCCAGCAGGGCGGGACTAGCCAACGAGCAGTACTTC
.	TRBV30	.	TRBJ1-2	CAWTARNRNYGYTF	TGTGCCTGGACCGCCAGGAACAGGAACTATGGCTACACCTTC
.	TRBV19	.	TRBJ1-5	CASRQVHSNQPQHF	TGTGCCAGTAGACAGGTCCATAGCAATCAGCCCCAGCATTTT
.	TRBV14	.	TRBJ2-6	CASSRTIGSGANVLTF	TGTGCCAGCAGCCGGACGATAGGCTCTGGGGCCAACGTCCTGACTTTC
.	TRBV10-3	.	TRBJ1-2	CAISGDQRGSGGYTF	TGTGCCATCAGTGGAGACCAACGGGGGAGTGGCGGCTACACCTTC
.	TRBV19	.	TRBJ2-6	CASRRLTGSSGANVLTF	TGTGCCAGTAGAAGGCTTACGGGCAGCTCTGGGGCCAACGTCCTGACTTTC
.	TRBV18	.	TRBJ1-1	CASSPRELTEAFF	TGTGCCAGCTCACCCCGGGAACTCACTGAAGCTTTCTTT
.	TRBV7-2	.	TRBJ2-2	CASSLVGGTGELFF	TGTGCCAGCAGCTTAGTTGGCGGAACCGGGGAGCTGTTTTTT
.	TRBV5-6	.	TRBJ2-6	CASSPRPGGANVLTF	TGTGCCAGCAGCCCCCGACCGGGTGGGGCCAACGTCCTGACTTTC
.	TRBV18	.	TRBJ2-1	CASSPIDRRLEQFF	TGTGCCAGCTCACCAATAGACAGGCGGCTTGAGCAGTTCTTC
.	TRBV30	.	TRBJ2-1	CAWSVSGYEQFF	TGTGCCTGGAGTGTAAGTGGGTACGAGCAGTTCTTC
few	TRBV19	TRBD1	TRBJ1-4	CASSTTWTGVNEKLFF	TGTGCCAGTAGTACCACATGGACAGGGGTTAACGAAAAACTGTTTTTT
once	TRBV29-1	.	TRBJ1-2	CSVDMGGAGNYGYTF	TGCAGCGTTGACATGGGGGGGGCCGGTAACTATGGCTACACCTTC
.	TRBV18	.	TRBJ1-3	CASSPAVLKLSGNTIYF	TGTGCCAGCTCACCCGCGGTCCTTAAACTCTCTGGAAACACCATATATTTT